This record covers a single T cell receptor beta chain. Antigen specificity is unknown. Germline V gene sequence: CDR1 MNHEY, CDR2 SMNVEV (reference sequence). This CDR3 spans 18 amino acids. V lost 3 bases to trimming and J lost 0 bases, with 15 bases between them. The data were obtained in a study of shared clonotypes between healthy human individuals. Findings and limits, study-wide: In having few donors, the study represented limited genetic and exposure-history diversity. A generally larger estimated richness was seen in naive subsets than in memory subsets. Among donors, clonotype sharing was expected to be affected by sequencing depth.

Healthy HIV-negative adults without recent acute infections or vaccinations served as donors. Clones were read by immunoSEQ multiplex PCR, and TCRdb kept only the in-frame ones, dropping some. Among about 600,000 clones, approximately 97% were seen once, and the ten largest hold 0.055% to 0.07%. This TCR was sampled from a woman aged 25 to 39 in good health. The chain joins TRBV27 to TRBJ2-6; D is perhaps TRBD1 (6 bases). The sample was naive CD4+ T cells sorted from blood. Subset in this sample: CD45RA+ positively selected. DNA for the CDR3: TGTGCCAGCAGTTTCGCTCCGGGACACCTCTCTGGGGCCAACGTCCTGACTTTC. This encodes CASSFAPGHLSGANVLTF.